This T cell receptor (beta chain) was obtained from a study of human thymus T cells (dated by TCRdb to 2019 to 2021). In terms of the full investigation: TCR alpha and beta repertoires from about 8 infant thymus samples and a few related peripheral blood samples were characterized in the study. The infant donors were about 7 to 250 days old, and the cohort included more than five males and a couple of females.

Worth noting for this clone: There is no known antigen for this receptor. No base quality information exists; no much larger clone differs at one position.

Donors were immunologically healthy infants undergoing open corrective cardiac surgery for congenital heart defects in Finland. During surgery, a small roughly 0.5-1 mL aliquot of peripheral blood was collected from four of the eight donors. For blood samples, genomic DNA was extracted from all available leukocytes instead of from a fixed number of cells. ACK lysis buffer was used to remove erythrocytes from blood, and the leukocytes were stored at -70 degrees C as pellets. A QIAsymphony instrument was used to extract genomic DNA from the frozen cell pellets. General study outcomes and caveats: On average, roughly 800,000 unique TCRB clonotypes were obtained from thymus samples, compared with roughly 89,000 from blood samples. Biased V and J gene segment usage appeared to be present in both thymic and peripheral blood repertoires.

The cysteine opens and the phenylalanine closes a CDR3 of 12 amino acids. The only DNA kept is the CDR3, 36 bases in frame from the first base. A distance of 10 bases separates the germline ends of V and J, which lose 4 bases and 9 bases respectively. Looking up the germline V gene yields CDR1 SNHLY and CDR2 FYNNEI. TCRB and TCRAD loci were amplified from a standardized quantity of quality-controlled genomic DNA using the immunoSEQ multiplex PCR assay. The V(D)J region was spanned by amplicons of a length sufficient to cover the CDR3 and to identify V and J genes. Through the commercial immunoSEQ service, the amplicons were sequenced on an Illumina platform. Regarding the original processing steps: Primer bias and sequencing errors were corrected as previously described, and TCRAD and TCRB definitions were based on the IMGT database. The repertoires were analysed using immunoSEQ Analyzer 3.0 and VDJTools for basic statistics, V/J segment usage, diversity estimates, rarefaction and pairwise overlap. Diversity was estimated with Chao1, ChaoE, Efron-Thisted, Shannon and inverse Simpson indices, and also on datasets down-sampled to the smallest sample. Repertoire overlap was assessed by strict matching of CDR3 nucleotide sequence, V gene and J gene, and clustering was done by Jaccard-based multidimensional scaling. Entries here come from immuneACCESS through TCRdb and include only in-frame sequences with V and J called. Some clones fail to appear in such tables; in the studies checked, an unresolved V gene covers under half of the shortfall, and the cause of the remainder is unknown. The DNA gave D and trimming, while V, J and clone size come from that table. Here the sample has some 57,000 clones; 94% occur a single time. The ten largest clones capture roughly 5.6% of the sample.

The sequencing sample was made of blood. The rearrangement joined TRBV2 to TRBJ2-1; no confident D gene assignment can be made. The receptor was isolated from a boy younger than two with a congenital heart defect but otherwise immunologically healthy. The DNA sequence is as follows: TGTGCCAGCAGTGGGCAGCACCCTGAGCAGTTCTTC. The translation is CASSGQHPEQFF.